This T cell receptor beta chain was retrieved from a study of blood T cell repertoires in COVID-19 (dated by TCRdb to the early 2020s). About the full investigation: Samples from collaborators originated in the United States, Italy and Spain and spanned both the acute and convalescent phases of COVID-19. The material from the prospective study consisted of cDNA or gDNA derived from T cells, B-cell-depleted T cells, or PBMCs. Subjects who had been exposed to COVID-19, were actively infected with it, or had recovered from it provided the deeply sampled blood TCRbeta repertoires that made up the dataset. The repertoires were made available in a free public database intended to serve as a resource for research on the immune response to SARS-CoV-2. The samples were drawn from two sources: the first 160 participants of the ongoing ImmuneRACE study, and 1,000 to 1,500 subjects contributed by 6 global collaborators. Nearly every sample came with metadata listing a de-identified subject ID, COVID-19 status, age in years and sex. Where HLA class I and class II types were available, the types were taken from metadata supplied by the sample provider, not from assay-based typing. General study outcomes and caveats: The amount of clinical and demographic metadata varied by source and participant and was provided uncurated.

CDR1 and CDR2 (LGHNA, YSLEER) derive from the germline V gene. Germline trimming amounts to 0 bases on V and 0 bases on J, with 7 as the count of junction bases outside the gene matches. There are 17 amino acids in the CDR3, from cysteine to phenylalanine inclusive. Only CDR3 DNA is held: 51 bases, read in frame from base 1. Note on this clone: Which antigen it targets is not known. No base-level quality is on record; no much larger clone is a single base apart.

The immunoSEQ Assay, a bias-controlled multiplex PCR, was used to amplify TCRbeta CDR3 regions from genomic DNA. Concerning the study's data processing: The number of nucleated cells in each sample was estimated from the amplification of reference gene primers within the assay. Sequence reads were collapsed and filtered to measure the absolute abundance of every unique TCRbeta CDR3 rearrangement. Productive Simpson clonality was computed per sample as the square root of Simpson's diversity index over productive rearrangements. This immuneACCESS table, as held by TCRdb, lists in-frame sequences with V and J called but not all clones. Of the missing ones, under half trace to an unresolved V gene in checked studies; the others have no known cause. The D gene and trimming were derived from the DNA, and the V and J assignments and clone size from that table. Counted in this sample were under 90,000 clones; around 88% of them appeared once. More than 4.5% of the sample rests with the top ten.

Each collaborating institution followed its own protocols to collect whole blood in K2EDTA tubes. For TCRbeta analysis, collaborators shipped samples in one of three forms: frozen whole blood, isolated PBMCs, or DNA extracted from either of those sample types. The chain is assembled from TRBV4-3 and TRBJ2-7, and 8 junctional nucleotides match TRBD2. The specimen sequenced was peripheral blood. This sequence was found in a man in his 60s with acute or convalescent COVID-19. The CDR3 protein is CASSQDGQRGYSYEQYF. Read as DNA, the sequence is TGCGCCAGCAGCCAAGACGGCCAGCGGGGGTACTCCTACGAGCAGTACTTC.